The entry that follows covers one T cell receptor beta chain sequence. TCRdb's copy holds only in-frame clones and misses some; the assay was immunoSEQ multiplex PCR. The sample shows 80,000 or so clones, under 90% of them seen only once. This sample is drawn from a study of control samples from healthy donors and cancer patients. The germline V gene has CDR1 MNHEY and CDR2 SMNVEV (reference sequence). The CDR3 spans 14 residues. Trimming took off 5 bases at V and 8 bases at J, with 15 bases between the two ends. The chain links TRBV27 to TRBJ1-4; D is undetermined. This receptor was identified in a man between 50 and 59 years old in good health. The sample taken for sequencing was blood. DNA for the CDR3: TGTGCCAGCAGTCCGTCGGGAGGGCGGGAAAAACTGTTTTTT. This translates into CASSPSGGREKLFF.